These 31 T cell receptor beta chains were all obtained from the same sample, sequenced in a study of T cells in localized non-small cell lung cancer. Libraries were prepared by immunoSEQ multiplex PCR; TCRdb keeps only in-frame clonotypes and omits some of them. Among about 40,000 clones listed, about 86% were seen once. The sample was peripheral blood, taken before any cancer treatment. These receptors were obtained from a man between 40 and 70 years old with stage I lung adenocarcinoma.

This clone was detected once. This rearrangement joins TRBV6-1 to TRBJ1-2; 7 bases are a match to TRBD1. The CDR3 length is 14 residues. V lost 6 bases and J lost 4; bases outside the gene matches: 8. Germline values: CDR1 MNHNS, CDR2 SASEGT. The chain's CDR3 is CASRGQLVLYGYTF. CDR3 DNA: TGTGCCAGCAGGGGACAGCTAGTTCTCTATGGCTACACCTTC.

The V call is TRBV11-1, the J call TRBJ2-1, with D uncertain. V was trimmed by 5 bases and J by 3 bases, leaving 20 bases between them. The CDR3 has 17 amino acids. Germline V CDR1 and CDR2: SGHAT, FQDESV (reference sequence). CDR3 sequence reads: CASSPYYSSSGYNEQFF. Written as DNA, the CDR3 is TGTGCCAGCAGCCCCTATTATTCGAGTTCTGGCTACAATGAGCAGTTCTTC.

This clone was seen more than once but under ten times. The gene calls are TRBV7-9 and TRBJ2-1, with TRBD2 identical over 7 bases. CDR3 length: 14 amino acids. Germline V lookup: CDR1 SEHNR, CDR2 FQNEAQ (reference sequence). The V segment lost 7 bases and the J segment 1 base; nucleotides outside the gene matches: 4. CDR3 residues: CASTTSESYNEQFF. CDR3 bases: TGTGCCAGCACTACTAGCGAATCCTACAATGAGCAGTTCTTC.

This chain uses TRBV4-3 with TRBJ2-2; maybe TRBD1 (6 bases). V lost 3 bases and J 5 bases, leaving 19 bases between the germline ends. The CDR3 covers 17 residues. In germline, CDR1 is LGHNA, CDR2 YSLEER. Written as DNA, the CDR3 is TGCGCCAGCAGCCACAACCGGGATCAGGGGTGGACCGGGGAGCTGTTTTTT. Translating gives CASSHNRDQGWTGELFF.

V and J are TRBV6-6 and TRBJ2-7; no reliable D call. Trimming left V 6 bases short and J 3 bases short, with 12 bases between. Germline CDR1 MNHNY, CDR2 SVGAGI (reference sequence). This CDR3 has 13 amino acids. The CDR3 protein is CASRPGSDYEQYF. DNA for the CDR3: TGTGCCAGCAGACCCGGATCAGACTACGAGCAGTACTTC.

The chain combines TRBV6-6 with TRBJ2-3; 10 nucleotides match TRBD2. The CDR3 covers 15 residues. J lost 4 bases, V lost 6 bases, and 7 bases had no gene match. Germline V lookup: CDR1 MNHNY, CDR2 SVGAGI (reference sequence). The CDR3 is CASSSLAGGSDTQYF. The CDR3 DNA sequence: TGTGCCAGCAGCTCCTTAGCGGGAGGTTCAGATACGCAGTATTTT.

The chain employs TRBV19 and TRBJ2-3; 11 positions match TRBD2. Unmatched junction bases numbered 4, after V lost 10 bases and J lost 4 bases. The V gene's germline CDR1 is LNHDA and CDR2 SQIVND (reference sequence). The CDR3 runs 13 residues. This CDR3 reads CATSSGRPDTQYF. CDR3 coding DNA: TGTGCCACTTCTAGCGGGAGGCCAGATACGCAGTATTTT. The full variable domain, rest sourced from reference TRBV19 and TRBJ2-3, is DGGITQSPKYLFRKEGQNVTLSCEQNLNHDAMYWYRQDPGQGLRLIYYSQIVNDFQKGDIAEGYSVSREKKESFPLTVTSAQKNPTAFYLCATSSGRPDTQYFGPGTRLTVL.

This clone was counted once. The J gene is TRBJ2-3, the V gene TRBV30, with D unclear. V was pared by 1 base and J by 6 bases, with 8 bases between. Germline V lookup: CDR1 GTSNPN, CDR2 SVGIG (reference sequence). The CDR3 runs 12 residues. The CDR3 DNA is TGTGCCTGGAGTGACTTAGTGGATACGCAGTATTTT. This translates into CAWSDLVDTQYF.

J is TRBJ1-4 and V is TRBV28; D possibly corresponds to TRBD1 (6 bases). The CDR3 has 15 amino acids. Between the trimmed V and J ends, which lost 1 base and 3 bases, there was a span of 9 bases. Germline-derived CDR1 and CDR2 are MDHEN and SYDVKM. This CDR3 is CASSLFGGSNEKLFF. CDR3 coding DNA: TGTGCCAGCAGTTTATTTGGGGGCTCTAATGAAAAACTGTTTTTT.

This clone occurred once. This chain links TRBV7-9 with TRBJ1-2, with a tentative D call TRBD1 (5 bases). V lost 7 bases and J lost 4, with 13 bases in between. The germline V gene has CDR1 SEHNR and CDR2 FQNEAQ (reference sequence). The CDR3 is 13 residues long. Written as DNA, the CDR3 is TGTGCCAGCACCAATAGTGGGGGCTATGGCTACACCTTC. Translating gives CASTNSGGYGYTF.

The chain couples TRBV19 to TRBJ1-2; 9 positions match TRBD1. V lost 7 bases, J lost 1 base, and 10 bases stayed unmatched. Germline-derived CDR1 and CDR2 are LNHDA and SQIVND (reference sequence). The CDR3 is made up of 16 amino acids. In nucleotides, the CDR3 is TGTGCCAGTATGGGGGACAGGGCAAACTTTAACTATGGCTACACCTTC. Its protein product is CASMGDRANFNYGYTF.

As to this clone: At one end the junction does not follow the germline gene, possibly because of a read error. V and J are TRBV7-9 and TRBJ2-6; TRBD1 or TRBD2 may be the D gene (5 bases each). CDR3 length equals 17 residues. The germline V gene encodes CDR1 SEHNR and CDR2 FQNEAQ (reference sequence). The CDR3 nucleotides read TGTGCCAGCAGCTTAGGTTGGGCGGACTCTGGGGCCAACGTCCTGATTTTC. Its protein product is CASSLGWADSGANVLIF. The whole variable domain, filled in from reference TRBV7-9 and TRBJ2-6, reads DTGVSQNPRHKITKRGQNVTFRCDPISEHNRLYWYRQTLGQGPEFLTYFQNEAQLEKSRLLSDRFSAERPKGSFSTLEIQRTEQGDSAMYLCASSLGWADSGANVLIFGAGSRLTVL.

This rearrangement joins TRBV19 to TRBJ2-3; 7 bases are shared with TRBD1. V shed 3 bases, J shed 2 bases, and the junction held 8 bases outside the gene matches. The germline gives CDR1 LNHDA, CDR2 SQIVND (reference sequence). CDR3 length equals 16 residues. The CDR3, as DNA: TGTGCCAGTAGTATTCCTAACAGGGGTCTCACAGATACGCAGTATTTT. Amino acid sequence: CASSIPNRGLTDTQYF.

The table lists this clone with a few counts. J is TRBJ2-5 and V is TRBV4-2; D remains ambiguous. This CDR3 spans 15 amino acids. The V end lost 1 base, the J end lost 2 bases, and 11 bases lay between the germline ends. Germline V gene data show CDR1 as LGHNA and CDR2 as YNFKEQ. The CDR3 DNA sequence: TGTGCCAGCAGCCAAGCTCGTGGCGGACAAGAGACCCAGTACTTC. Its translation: CASSQARGGQETQYF.

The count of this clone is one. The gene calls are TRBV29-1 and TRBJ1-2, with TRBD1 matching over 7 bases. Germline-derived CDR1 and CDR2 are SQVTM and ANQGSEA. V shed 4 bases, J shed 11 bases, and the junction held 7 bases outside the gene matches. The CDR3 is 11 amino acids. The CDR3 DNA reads TGCAGCGTTGCCGACAGGGATAAGTACACCTTC. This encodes CSVADRDKYTF.

The CDR3 coding sequence is TGTGCCATCAGTGAGGGGAGGGGAAATCAGCCCCAGCATTTT. Protein sequence: CAISEGRGNQPQHF. The rearrangement uses TRBV10-3 and TRBJ1-5; D possibly corresponds to TRBD1 (5 bases). This CDR3 spans 14 amino acids. CDR1 ENHRY and CDR2 SYGVKD come from the germline V gene. Trimming took off 2 bases at V and 4 bases at J, with 9 bases between the two ends.

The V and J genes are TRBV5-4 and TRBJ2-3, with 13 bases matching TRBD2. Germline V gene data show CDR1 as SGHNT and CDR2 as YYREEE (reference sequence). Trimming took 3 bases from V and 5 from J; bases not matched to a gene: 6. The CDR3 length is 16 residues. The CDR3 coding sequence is TGTGCCAGCAGCTCCTGGACTAGCGGGAGTAAAGATACGCAGTATTTT. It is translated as CASSSWTSGSKDTQYF. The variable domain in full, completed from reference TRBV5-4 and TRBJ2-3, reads ETGVTQSPTHLIKTRGQQVTLRCSSQSGHNTVSWYQQALGQGPQFIFQYYREEENGRGNFPPRFSGLQFPNYSSELNVNALELDDSALYLCASSSWTSGSKDTQYFGPGTRLTVL.

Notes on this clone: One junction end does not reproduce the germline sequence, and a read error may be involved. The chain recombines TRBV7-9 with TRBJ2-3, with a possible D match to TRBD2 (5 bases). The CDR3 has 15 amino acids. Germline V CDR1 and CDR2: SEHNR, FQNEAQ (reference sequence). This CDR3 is CASSLALPGTDTQYF. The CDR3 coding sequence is TGTGCCAGCAGCCTAGCCCTCCCTGGAACAGATACGCAGTATTTT.

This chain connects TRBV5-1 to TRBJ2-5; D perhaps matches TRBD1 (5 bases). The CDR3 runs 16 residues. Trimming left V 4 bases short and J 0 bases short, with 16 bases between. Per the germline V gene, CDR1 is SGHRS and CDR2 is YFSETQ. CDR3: CASSRRGSGYQETQYF. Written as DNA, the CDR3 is TGCGCCAGCAGCCGAAGGGGTTCCGGATACCAAGAGACCCAGTACTTC.

The CDR3 protein is CASRHGTEQFF. The CDR3 DNA follows: TGTGCCAGCAGACACGGGACAGAGCAGTTCTTC. This chain uses TRBV7-2 with TRBJ2-1; D may be TRBD1 (6 bases). CDR3 length equals 11 residues. The germline V gene has CDR1 SGHTA and CDR2 FQGNSA. Trimming pared 6 bases from V and 10 bases from J, leaving 10 bases between.

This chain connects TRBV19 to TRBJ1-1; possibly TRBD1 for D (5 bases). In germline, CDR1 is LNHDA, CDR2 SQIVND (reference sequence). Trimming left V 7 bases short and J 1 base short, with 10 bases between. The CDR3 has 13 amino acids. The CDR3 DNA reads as TGTGCCAGTAATCCCGGGACGAACACTGAAGCTTTCTTT. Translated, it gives CASNPGTNTEAFF.

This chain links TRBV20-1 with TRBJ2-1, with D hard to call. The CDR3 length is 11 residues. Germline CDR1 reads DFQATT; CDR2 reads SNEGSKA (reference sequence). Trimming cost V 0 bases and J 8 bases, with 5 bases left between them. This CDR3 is CSAREGHEQFF. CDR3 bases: TGCAGTGCTAGAGAAGGTCATGAGCAGTTCTTC.

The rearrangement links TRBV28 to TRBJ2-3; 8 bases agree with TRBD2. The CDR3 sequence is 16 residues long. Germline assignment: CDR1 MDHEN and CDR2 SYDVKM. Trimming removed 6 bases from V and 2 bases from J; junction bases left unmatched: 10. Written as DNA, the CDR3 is TGTGCCAGCAGCGGGGGGGCTAGCGGATACACAGATACGCAGTATTTT. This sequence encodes CASSGGASGYTDTQYF.

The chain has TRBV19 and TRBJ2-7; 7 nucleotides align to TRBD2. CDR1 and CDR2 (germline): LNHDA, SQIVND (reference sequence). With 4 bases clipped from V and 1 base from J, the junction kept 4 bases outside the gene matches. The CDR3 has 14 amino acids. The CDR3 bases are TGTGCCAGTAGTACTGCGGGAGCATCCTACGAGCAGTACTTC. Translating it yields CASSTAGASYEQYF.

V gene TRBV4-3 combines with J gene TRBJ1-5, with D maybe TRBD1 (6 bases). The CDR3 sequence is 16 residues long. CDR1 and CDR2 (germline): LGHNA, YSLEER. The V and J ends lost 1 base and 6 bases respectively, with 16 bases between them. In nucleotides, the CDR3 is TGCGCCAGCAGCCAAGTCCCCGGGGGCGGAGGTCAGCCCCAGCATTTT. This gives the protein CASSQVPGGGGQPQHF.

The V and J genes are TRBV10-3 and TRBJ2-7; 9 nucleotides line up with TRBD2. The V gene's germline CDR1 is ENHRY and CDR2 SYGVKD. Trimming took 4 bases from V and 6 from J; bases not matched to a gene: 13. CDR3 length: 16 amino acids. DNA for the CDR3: TGTGCCATCAGTGTTGCTGCGGGAGGGACCTTTGGCGAGCAGTACTTC. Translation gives CAISVAAGGTFGEQYF.

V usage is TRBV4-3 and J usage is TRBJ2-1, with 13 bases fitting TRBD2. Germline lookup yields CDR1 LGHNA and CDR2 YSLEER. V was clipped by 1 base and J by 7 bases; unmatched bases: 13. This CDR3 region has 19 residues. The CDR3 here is CASSQVRLAGGRRGNEQFF. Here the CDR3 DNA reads TGCGCCAGCAGCCAAGTTAGACTAGCGGGAGGACGTCGAGGTAATGAGCAGTTCTTC.

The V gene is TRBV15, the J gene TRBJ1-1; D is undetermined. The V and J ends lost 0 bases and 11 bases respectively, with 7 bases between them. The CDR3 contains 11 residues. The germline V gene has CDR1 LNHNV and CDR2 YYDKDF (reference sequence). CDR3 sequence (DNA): TGTGCCACCAGCAGAGACGCTAGGGCTTTCTTT. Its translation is CATSRDARAFF. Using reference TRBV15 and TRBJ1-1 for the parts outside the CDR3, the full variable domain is DAMVIQNPRYQVTQFGKPVTLSCSQTLNHNVMYWYQQKSSQAPKLLFHYYDKDFNNEADTPDNFQSRRPNTSFCFLDIRSPGLGDTAMYLCATSRDARAFFGQGTRLTVV.

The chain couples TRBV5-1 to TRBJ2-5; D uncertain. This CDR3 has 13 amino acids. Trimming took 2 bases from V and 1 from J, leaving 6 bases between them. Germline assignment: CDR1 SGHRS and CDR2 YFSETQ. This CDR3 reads CASSFDIQETQYF. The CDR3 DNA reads TGCGCCAGCAGCTTTGATATCCAAGAGACCCAGTACTTC.

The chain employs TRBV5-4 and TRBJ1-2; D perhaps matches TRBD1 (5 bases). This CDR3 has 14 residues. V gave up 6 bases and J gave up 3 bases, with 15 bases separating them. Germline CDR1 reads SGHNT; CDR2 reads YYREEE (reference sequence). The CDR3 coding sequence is TGTGCCAGCACCCCCCAACGGGGGGACTATGGCTACACCTTC. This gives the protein CASTPQRGDYGYTF.

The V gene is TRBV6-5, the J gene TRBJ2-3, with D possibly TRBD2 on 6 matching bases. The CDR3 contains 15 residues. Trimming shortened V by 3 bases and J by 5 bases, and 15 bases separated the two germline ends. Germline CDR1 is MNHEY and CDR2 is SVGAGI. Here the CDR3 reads CASSYTGLGGDTQYF. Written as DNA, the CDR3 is TGTGCCAGCAGTTATACGGGGTTGGGGGGAGATACGCAGTATTTT.